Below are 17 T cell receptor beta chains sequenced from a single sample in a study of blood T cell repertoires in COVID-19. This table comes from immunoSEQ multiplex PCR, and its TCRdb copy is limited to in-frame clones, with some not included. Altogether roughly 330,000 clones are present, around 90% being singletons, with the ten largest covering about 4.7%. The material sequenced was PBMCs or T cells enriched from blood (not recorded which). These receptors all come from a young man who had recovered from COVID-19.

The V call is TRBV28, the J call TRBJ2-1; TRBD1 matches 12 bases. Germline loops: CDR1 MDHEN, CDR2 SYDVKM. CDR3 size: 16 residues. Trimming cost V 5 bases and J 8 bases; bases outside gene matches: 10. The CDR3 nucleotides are TGTGCCAGCAGTCCAGGGGACAGGGGGCCTTGGGATGAGCAGTTCTTC. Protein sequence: CASSPGDRGPWDEQFF.

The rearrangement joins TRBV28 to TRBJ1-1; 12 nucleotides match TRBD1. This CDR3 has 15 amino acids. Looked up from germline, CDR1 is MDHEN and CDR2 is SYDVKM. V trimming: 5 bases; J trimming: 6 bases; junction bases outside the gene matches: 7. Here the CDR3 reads CASSTGGQGAAEAFF. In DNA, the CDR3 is TGTGCCAGCAGTACGGGGGGACAGGGGGCGGCTGAAGCTTTCTTT.

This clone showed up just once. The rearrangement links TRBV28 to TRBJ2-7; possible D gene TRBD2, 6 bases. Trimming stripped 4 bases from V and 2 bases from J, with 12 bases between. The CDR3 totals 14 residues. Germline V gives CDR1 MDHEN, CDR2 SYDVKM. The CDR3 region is CASSSGTFTYEQYF. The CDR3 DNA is TGTGCCAGCAGTTCCGGGACTTTTACCTACGAGCAGTACTTC.

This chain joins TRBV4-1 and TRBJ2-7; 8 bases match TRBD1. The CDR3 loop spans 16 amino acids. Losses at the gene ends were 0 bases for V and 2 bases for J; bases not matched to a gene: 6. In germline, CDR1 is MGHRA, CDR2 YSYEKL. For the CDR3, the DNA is TGCGCCAGCAGCCAAGATCAGGGGGCGTTTACCTACGAGCAGTACTTC. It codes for CASSQDQGAFTYEQYF.

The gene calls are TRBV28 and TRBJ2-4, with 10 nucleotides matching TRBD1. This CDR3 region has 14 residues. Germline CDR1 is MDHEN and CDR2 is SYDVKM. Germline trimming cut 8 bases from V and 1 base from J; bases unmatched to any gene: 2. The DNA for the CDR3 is TGTGCCAGCGGGGGACAGGGGGCCAAAAACATTCAGTACTTC. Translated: CASGGQGAKNIQYF.

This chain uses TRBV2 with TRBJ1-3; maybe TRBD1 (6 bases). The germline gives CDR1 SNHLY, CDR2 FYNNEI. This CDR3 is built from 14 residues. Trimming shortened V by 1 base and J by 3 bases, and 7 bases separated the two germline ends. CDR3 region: CASSEGRGGNTIYF. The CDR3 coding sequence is TGTGCCAGCAGTGAAGGCAGGGGTGGAAACACCATATATTTT.

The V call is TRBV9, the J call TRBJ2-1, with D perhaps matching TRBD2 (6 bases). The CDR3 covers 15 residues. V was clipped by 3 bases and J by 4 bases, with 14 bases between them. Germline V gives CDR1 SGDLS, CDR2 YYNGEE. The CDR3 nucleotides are TGTGCCAGCAGCGACCAGGGAGGAATTTACAATGAGCAGTTCTTC. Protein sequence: CASSDQGGIYNEQFF.

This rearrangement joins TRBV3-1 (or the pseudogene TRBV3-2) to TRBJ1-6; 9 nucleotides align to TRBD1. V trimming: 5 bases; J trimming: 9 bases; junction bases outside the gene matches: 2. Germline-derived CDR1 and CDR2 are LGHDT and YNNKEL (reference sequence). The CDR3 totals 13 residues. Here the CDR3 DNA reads TGTGCCAGCAGCGACAGGGGGAGTTCACCCCTCCACTTT. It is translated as CASSDRGSSPLHF.

DNA for the CDR3: TGTGCCAGCAGTTACGACAGGACAGATCTTTCACCCCTCCACTTT. Translation: CASSYDRTDLSPLHF. The V gene is TRBV6-5, the J gene TRBJ1-6; the D gene is possibly TRBD1 (6 bases). Germline CDR1 is MNHEY and CDR2 is SVGAGI. The CDR3 has 15 amino acids. V was pared by 2 bases and J by 9 bases, with 14 bases between.

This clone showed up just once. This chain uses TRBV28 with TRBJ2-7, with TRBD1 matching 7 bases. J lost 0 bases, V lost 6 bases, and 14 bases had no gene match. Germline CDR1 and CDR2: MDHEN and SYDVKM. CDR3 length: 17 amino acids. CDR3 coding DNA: TGTGCCAGCAGGCCCATATACCGCCGGGACAGCTCCTACGAGCAGTACTTC. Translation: CASRPIYRRDSSYEQYF.

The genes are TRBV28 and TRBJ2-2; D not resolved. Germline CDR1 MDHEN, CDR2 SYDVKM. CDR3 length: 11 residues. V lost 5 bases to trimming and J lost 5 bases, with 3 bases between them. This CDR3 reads CASSATGELFF. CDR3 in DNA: TGTGCCAGCAGTGCGACCGGGGAGCTGTTTTTT.

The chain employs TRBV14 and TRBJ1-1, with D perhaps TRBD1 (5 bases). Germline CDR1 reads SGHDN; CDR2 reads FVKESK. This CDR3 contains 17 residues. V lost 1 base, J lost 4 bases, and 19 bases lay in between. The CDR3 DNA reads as TGTGCCAGCAGCCAAGCCTCCCCCCTCAGGGTATCCACTGAAGCTTTCTTT. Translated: CASSQASPLRVSTEAFF.

The DNA of the CDR3 is TGTGCCTGGAGTGTACAGGCCGGCTATAGCAACACTGAAGCTTTCTTT. This translates into CAWSVQAGYSNTEAFF. The chain employs TRBV30 and TRBJ1-1; D is possibly TRBD1 (5 bases). Germline CDR1 is GTSNPN and CDR2 is SVGIG (reference sequence). There are 16 residues in the CDR3. Trimming cost V 0 bases and J 2 bases, with 16 bases left between them.

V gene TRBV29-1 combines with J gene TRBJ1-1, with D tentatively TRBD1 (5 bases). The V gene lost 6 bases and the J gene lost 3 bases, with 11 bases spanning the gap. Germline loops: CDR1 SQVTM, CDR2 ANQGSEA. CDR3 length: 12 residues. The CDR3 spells CSVTRGYTEAFF. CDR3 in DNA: TGCAGCGTGACACGGGGGTACACTGAAGCTTTCTTT. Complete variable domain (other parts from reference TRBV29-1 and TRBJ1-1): SAVISQKPSRDICQRGTSLTIQCQVDSQVTMMFWYRQQPGQSLTLIATANQGSEATYESGFVIDKFPISRPNLTFSTLTVSNMSPEDSSIYLCSVTRGYTEAFFGQGTRLTVV.

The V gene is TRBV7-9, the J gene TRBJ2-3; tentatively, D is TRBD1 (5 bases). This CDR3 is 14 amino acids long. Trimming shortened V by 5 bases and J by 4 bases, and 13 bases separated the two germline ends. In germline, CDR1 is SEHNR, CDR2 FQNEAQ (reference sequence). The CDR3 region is CASSLNQGADTQYF. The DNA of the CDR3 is TGTGCCAGCAGCCTAAACCAGGGTGCAGATACGCAGTATTTT.

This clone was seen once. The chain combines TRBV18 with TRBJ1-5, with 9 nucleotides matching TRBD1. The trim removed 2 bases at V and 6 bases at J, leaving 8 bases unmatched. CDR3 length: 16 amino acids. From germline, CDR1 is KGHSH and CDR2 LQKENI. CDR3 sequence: CASSPTRDRAVQPQHF. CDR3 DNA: TGTGCCAGCTCACCAACCCGGGACAGGGCGGTTCAGCCCCAGCATTTT.

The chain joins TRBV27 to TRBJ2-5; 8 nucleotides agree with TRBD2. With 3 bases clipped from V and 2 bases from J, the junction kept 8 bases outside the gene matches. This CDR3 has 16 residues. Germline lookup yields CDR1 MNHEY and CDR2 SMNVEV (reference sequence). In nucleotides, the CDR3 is TGTGCCAGCAGTTTTGTCCCGGGACTAGGACAAGAGACCCAGTACTTC. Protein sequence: CASSFVPGLGQETQYF.